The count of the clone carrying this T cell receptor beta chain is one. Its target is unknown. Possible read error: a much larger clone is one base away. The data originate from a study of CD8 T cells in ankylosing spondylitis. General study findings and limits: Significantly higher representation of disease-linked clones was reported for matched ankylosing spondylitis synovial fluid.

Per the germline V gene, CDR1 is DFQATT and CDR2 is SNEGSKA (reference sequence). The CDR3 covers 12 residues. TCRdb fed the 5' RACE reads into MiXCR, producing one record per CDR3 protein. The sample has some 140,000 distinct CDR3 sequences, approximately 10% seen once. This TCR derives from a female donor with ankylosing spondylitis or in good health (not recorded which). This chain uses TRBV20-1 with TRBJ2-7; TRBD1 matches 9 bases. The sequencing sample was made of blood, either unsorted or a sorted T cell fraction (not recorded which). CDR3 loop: CRARGQGYEQYF. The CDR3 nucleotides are TGCAGAGCCCGGGGACAGGGCTACGAGCAGTACTTC.